A single sample is the source of the 20 T cell receptor beta chains below, sequenced in a study of T cell repertoires in ileal Crohn's disease. TCRdb's copy holds only in-frame clones and misses some; the assay was immunoSEQ multiplex PCR. Among roughly 30,000 clones listed, 80% were seen once. Sequencing was performed on ileal tissue. These receptors all come from an adult with Crohn's disease.

As DNA, the CDR3 is TGTGCCAGCAGCTTCCGAGCCGAGCAGTACTTC. It yields the protein CASSFRAEQYF. The genes are TRBV5-6 and TRBJ2-7; D not certain. The CDR3 extends over 11 amino acids. Germline values: CDR1 SGHDT, CDR2 YYEEEE. V was clipped by 2 bases and J by 6 bases, with 6 bases between them.

The rearrangement links TRBV19 to TRBJ1-2; D is ambiguous. The germline gives CDR1 LNHDA, CDR2 SQIVND (reference sequence). The germline V and J ends were trimmed by 0 bases and 4 bases, with 9 bases remaining between them. This CDR3 is built from 14 residues. For the CDR3, the DNA is TGTGCCAGTAGTATAGATTTGAACAGCTATGGCTACACCTTC. Translated, it gives CASSIDLNSYGYTF.

The chain combines TRBV5-6 with TRBJ2-1, with 11 positions matching TRBD2. This CDR3 has 14 residues. Trimming took 1 base from V and 9 from J; bases not matched to a gene: 3. Per the germline V gene, CDR1 is SGHDT and CDR2 is YYEEEE. The CDR3 region is CASSLTSGRLEQFF. The CDR3 DNA is TGTGCCAGCAGCTTGACTAGCGGGAGACTTGAGCAGTTCTTC.

This rearrangement joins TRBV4-1 to TRBJ2-1; possibly TRBD2 for D (6 bases). The CDR3 is made up of 15 amino acids. V was clipped by 4 bases and J by 3 bases, with 13 bases between them. The V gene's germline CDR1 is MGHRA and CDR2 YSYEKL. DNA of the CDR3: TGCGCCAGCAGCCTCCGGGGACTCATCTACAATGAGCAGTTCTTC. As protein: CASSLRGLIYNEQFF.

This clone was seen a few times. The V call is TRBV7-8, the J call TRBJ2-3; 13 nucleotides align to TRBD2. Germline assignment: CDR1 SGHVS and CDR2 FQNEAQ. This CDR3 has 19 amino acids. J gave up 0 bases and V 4 bases, and 10 bases lay outside the gene matches. The CDR3 DNA is TGTGCCAGCAGCTCCTCGACTAGCGGGGGGACCATTAGCACAGATACGCAGTATTTT. Protein: CASSSSTSGGTISTDTQYF.

V and J are TRBV7-3 and TRBJ2-2; D unresolved. Trimming removed 3 bases at V and 4 bases at J, with 15 bases between. The length of the CDR3 is 16 residues. Germline V gene lookup returns CDR1 SGHTA and CDR2 FQGTGA. CDR3 sequence reads: CASSLTPSSFTGELFF. The DNA of the CDR3 is TGTGCCAGCAGCTTGACCCCATCTAGTTTCACCGGGGAGCTGTTTTTT.

V gene TRBV5-1 combines with J gene TRBJ2-1; TRBD2 aligns across 8 bases. The CDR3 consists of 13 residues. CDR1 and CDR2 (germline): SGHRS, YFSETQ. The J segment lost 8 bases and the V segment lost 4 bases, leaving 5 bases of the junction unmatched. In DNA, the CDR3 is TGCGCCAGCAGCCCCGGGAGGGGGTATGAGCAGTTCTTC. Its protein product is CASSPGRGYEQFF.

This clone was seen a single time. CDR3 loop: CATRRGDRVNQPQHF. The CDR3 DNA reads TGTGCCACGAGGAGGGGGGACAGGGTAAATCAGCCCCAGCATTTT. The J gene is TRBJ1-5, the V gene TRBV6-6, with 9 bases lining up with TRBD1. V lost 10 bases and J lost 4; bases outside the gene matches: 11. Germline assignment: CDR1 MNHNY and CDR2 SVGAGI (reference sequence). The CDR3 is made up of 15 amino acids.

The genes are TRBV7-9 and TRBJ2-5, with TRBD1 identical over 9 bases. Germline values: CDR1 SEHNR, CDR2 FQNEAQ (reference sequence). V lost 4 bases, J lost 4 bases, and 7 bases stayed unmatched. The CDR3 has 15 residues. DNA of the CDR3: TGTGCCAGCAGCTGGGGGACAGGGAGGAGAGAGACCCAGTACTTC. Encoded protein: CASSWGTGRRETQYF.

The rearrangement joins TRBV10-3 to TRBJ1-6; no definite D call. CDR1 and CDR2 from the germline V gene are ENHRY and SYGVKD. This CDR3 is built from 14 residues. The V end was cut by 6 bases, the J end by 4 bases, with 10 bases between. CDR3 protein: CAISMSGYNSPLHF. The CDR3 region has the DNA TGTGCCATCAGCATGAGCGGATATAATTCACCCCTCCACTTT.

CDR3 sequence: CASSSNRGETQYF. Written as DNA, the CDR3 is TGTGCCAGCTCATCTAACAGGGGAGAGACCCAGTACTTC. The rearrangement links TRBV18 to TRBJ2-5, with TRBD1 matching 7 bases. Trimming removed 5 bases from V and 4 bases from J; junction bases left unmatched: 4. Germline V gene sequence: CDR1 KGHSH, CDR2 LQKENI. The CDR3 loop spans 13 amino acids.

The J gene is TRBJ1-5, the V gene TRBV7-9; 9 bases agree with TRBD1. The CDR3 is 17 amino acids. The V and J ends lost 3 bases and 4 bases, in that order; junction bases with no gene match: 10. Per germline, CDR1 SEHNR and CDR2 FQNEAQ (reference sequence). The CDR3, as DNA: TGTGCCAGCAGCTTGGACAGGGGAGGAGGGCTTAATCAGCCCCAGCATTTT. This translates into CASSLDRGGGLNQPQHF.

This clone occurred a few times. J is TRBJ2-4 and V is TRBV7-2; D call uncertain. Germline CDR1 and CDR2: SGHTA and FQGNSA. The CDR3 has 13 amino acids. The V and J ends lost 2 bases and 7 bases respectively, with 9 bases between them. The CDR3 DNA follows: TGTGCCAGCAGCTTAAGGCAGGTTAACATTCAGTACTTC. Translated: CASSLRQVNIQYF.

This chain uses TRBV5-1 with TRBJ2-5, with D maybe TRBD2 (6 bases). The length of the CDR3 is 12 residues. Germline CDR1 is SGHRS and CDR2 is YFSETQ. Trimming removed 4 bases at V and 5 bases at J, with 9 bases between. CDR3 residues: CASSGSGETQYF. In nucleotides, the CDR3 is TGCGCCAGCAGCGGGAGCGGGGAGACCCAGTACTTC.

This rearrangement joins TRBV18 to TRBJ2-1; TRBD2 is a possible D gene (6 bases). The germline V gene has CDR1 KGHSH and CDR2 LQKENI. The CDR3 consists of 14 residues. V lost 3 bases and J 8 bases, leaving 14 bases between the germline ends. This CDR3 is CASSPSTSEHEQFF. CDR3 DNA: TGTGCCAGCTCACCCTCGACTAGTGAGCATGAGCAGTTCTTC.

V is TRBV6-1 and J is TRBJ2-4, with 11 nucleotides matching TRBD1. The CDR3 loop spans 17 amino acids. V lost 5 bases and J lost 2; bases outside the gene matches: 8. Germline lookup yields CDR1 MNHNS and CDR2 SASEGT. In DNA, the CDR3 is TGTGCCAGCAGTAAAGGACAGGGGGCGAACCCCAAAAACATTCAGTACTTC. This gives the protein CASSKGQGANPKNIQYF.

The chain employs TRBV5-1 and TRBJ1-1, with a possible D match to TRBD1 (6 bases). V lost 5 bases to trimming and J lost 4 bases, with 9 bases between them. The CDR3 sequence is 12 residues long. Per germline, CDR1 SGHRS and CDR2 YFSETQ. The CDR3 DNA reads as TGCGCCAGCAGTGACAGGATCACTGAAGCTTTCTTT. Protein sequence: CASSDRITEAFF.

CDR3 sequence: CASSPRLAGIYEQYF. CDR3 in DNA: TGTGCCAGCAGCCCCCGACTAGCGGGAATCTACGAGCAGTACTTC. This chain joins TRBV11-2 and TRBJ2-7, with 11 bases matching TRBD2. The CDR3 totals 15 residues. Germline-derived CDR1 and CDR2 are SGHAT and FQNNGV. V lost 5 bases and J lost 3; bases outside the gene matches: 6.

The V gene is TRBV5-1, the J gene TRBJ1-1; D is perhaps TRBD1 (5 bases). Germline V gene lookup returns CDR1 SGHRS and CDR2 YFSETQ. The germline V and J ends were trimmed by 2 bases and 5 bases, with 13 bases remaining between them. The CDR3 extends over 14 amino acids. CDR3 sequence reads: CASSLGQGGTEAFF. The CDR3, as DNA: TGCGCCAGCAGCTTAGGGCAGGGAGGTACTGAAGCTTTCTTT.

The chain combines TRBV18 with TRBJ2-1, with TRBD2 identical over 12 bases. V shed 3 bases and J 0 bases; nucleotides not matched to a gene: 6. The length of the CDR3 is 18 residues. Germline CDR1 and CDR2: KGHSH and LQKENI. CDR3 amino acids: CASSPQRTSGISYNEQFF. Here the CDR3 DNA reads TGTGCCAGCTCACCCCAACGGACTAGCGGGATCTCCTACAATGAGCAGTTCTTC.